A selection of T cell receptor beta chains follows, all from one sample in a study of cytotoxic CD8 clonotypes in ibrutinib-treated CLL. Using immunoSEQ multiplex PCR, the repertoire was profiled, and TCRdb retains in-frame clones only, with some absent. Of approximately 13,000 clones listed, around 68% were seen once; the top ten hold approximately 5.5%. The sample was PBMCs, taken before ibrutinib treatment. All receptors derive from a human donor with chronic lymphocytic leukemia. CDR3s include the opening cysteine and the closing phenylalanine or tryptophan. Fields, in order: J gene, clone size, D gene, V gene, CDR3 DNA, CDR3 protein. A D gene is named only where the DNA matches it firmly. A clone size is listed for some rows: how often the clone was seen (once, few, many), or a class if it is expanded.

>TRBJ2-5|NA|NA|TRBV18
TGTGCCAGCTCACCTCTTGGGGGGCGCGGACAAGAGACCCAGTACTTC
CASSPLGGRGQETQYF
>TRBJ2-5|NA|TRBD2|TRBV28
TGTGCCAGCAGTCAACTAGCGGGACAAGAGACCCAGTACTTC
CASSQLAGQETQYF
>TRBJ2-3|NA|TRBD2|TRBV4-3
TGCGCCAGCAGCCAGGGGGGGAGGTACAGCACAGATACGCAGTATTTT
CASSQGGRYSTDTQYF
>TRBJ1-5|NA|NA|TRBV30
TGTGCCTGGAAAGGACGGAGCAATCAGCCCCAGCATTTT
CAWKGRSNQPQHF
>TRBJ1-2|few|NA|TRBV28
TGTGCCAGCAGTGACACCGGGAGACCCTTCTTC
CASSDTGRPFF
>TRBJ1-2|NA|NA|TRBV2
TGTGCCAGAGACCGGGACACGCATAACTATGGCTACACCTTC
CARDRDTHNYGYTF
>TRBJ2-5|once|NA|TRBV7-8
TGTGCCAGCAGCTTAGGTGGGGCTAGGGGCGCCCAGACCCAGTACTTC
CASSLGGARGAQTQYF
>TRBJ2-5|NA|TRBD2|TRBV5-1
TGCGCCAGCAGCCCCGGGACTAGCGGTCTTGAGACCCAGTACTTC
CASSPGTSGLETQYF
>TRBJ1-1|NA|NA|TRBV7-9
TGTGCCAGCAGCTTATATGGTGGGGTAACTGAAGCTTTCTTT
CASSLYGGVTEAFF
>TRBJ2-7|few|TRBD1|TRBV5-4
TGTGCCAGCAGCACAGGGGGCTTTTACGAGCAGTACTTC
CASSTGGFYEQYF
>TRBJ2-3|NA|NA|TRBV15
TGTGCCACCAGCAGAGATGGCGGGGCTAGCACAGATACGCAGTATTTT
CATSRDGGASTDTQYF
>TRBJ2-7|NA|TRBD1|TRBV6-6
TGTGCCAGCAGACAGGGGCCCTACGAGCAGTACTTC
CASRQGPYEQYF
>TRBJ2-1|few|NA|TRBV27
TGTGCCAGCAGTTTATTTTGGGCCGATGAGCAGTTCTTC
CASSLFWADEQFF
>TRBJ2-1|medium-sized|TRBD2|TRBV6-1
TGTGCCAGCGGTGTTGCGGGGGACTACAATGAGCAGTTCTTC
CASGVAGDYNEQFF
>TRBJ1-5|NA|NA|TRBV6-5
TGTGCCAGCAGTTACTCGGATGGCGGGGACCAGCCCCAGCATTTT
CASSYSDGGDQPQHF
>TRBJ2-2|NA|NA|TRBV4-3
TGCGCCAGCAGCCAAGGTTTGGACACCGGGGAGCTGTTTTTT
CASSQGLDTGELFF
>TRBJ2-7|NA|NA|TRBV6-6
TGTGCCAGCAGTCAGACCCGTGGCGAGCAGTACTTC
CASSQTRGEQYF
>TRBJ2-7|NA|NA|TRBV28
TGTGCCAGCAGTTTAGGGGGCAGGACCTACGAGCAGTACTTC
CASSLGGRTYEQYF
>TRBJ2-7|NA|NA|TRBV6-5
TGTGCCAGCAGTTACTCGCGGGGTCTGGGTGAGCAGTACTTC
CASSYSRGLGEQYF
>TRBJ1-2|NA|TRBD1|TRBV18
TGTGCCAGCTCACCAGCGACAGGGCTAGCTAACTATGGCTACACCTTC
CASSPATGLANYGYTF
>TRBJ1-6|NA|NA|TRBV9
TGTGCCAGCAGCGTAGGGCCGGCCGATTCACCCCTCCACTTT
CASSVGPADSPLHF
>TRBJ2-7|NA|TRBD2|TRBV7-2
TGTGCCAGCAGCTCCCGCACAGCGGGGTCCTACGAGCAGTACTTC
CASSSRTAGSYEQYF
>TRBJ2-3|NA|TRBD2|TRBV19
TGTGCCAGTAGTATGACTAGCGAACGCACAGATACGCAGTATTTT
CASSMTSERTDTQYF
>TRBJ2-1|NA|TRBD2|TRBV4-3
TGCGCCAGCAGCCAAGCTGGGCTAGCGGAAGCAGATGAGCAGTTCTTC
CASSQAGLAEADEQFF
>TRBJ2-1|NA|TRBD2|TRBV28
TGTGCCAGCAGCCCAACAGCGGGAGGGGGACCCAATGAGCAGTTCTTC
CASSPTAGGGPNEQFF